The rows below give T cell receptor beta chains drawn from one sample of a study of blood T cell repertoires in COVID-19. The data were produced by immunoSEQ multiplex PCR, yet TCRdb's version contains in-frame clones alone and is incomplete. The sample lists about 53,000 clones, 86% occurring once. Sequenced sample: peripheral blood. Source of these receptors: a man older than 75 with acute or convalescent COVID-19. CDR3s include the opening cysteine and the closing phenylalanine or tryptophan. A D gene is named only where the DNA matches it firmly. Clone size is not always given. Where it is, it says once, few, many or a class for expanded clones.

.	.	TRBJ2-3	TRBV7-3	CASSLDRSDTQYF	TGTGCCAGCAGCCTAGACAGGTCAGATACGCAGTATTTT
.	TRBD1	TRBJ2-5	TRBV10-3	CAISEGQEGAETQYF	TGTGCCATCAGTGAGGGACAGGAAGGGGCGGAGACCCAGTACTTC
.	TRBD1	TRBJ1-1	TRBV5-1	CASSETGWDTEAFF	TGCGCCAGCAGCGAGACAGGGTGGGACACTGAAGCTTTCTTT
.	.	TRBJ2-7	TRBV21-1	CASPGTSGVYEQYF	TGTGCCAGTCCCGGGACTAGCGGGGTGTACGAGCAGTACTTC
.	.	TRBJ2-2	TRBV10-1	CASSVTRANTGELFF	TGCGCCAGCAGTGTTACCAGGGCGAACACCGGGGAGCTGTTTTTT
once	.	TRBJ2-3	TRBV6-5	CASSLAGSRTDTQYF	TGTGCCAGCAGTTTAGCCGGGAGTCGGACAGATACGCAGTATTTT
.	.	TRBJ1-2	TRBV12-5	CASGLFEGVKDGYTF	TGTGCTAGTGGTTTGTTCGAGGGGGTGAAGGATGGCTACACCTTC
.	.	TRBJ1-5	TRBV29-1	CSVDGGDGQPQHF	TGCAGCGTTGATGGAGGGGACGGCCAGCCCCAGCATTTT
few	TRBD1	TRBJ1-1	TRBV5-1	CASSSSDRSNTEAFF	TGCGCCAGCAGCTCTTCGGACAGGTCGAACACTGAAGCTTTCTTT
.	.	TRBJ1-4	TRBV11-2	CASSPINEKLFF	TGTGCCAGCAGCCCTATTAATGAAAAACTGTTTTTT
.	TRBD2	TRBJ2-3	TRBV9	CASSVVGVGGGADTQYF	TGTGCCAGCAGCGTTGTTGGCGTTGGCGGGGGGGCGGATACGCAGTATTTT
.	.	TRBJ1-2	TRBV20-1	CSAPVGYGYTF	TGCAGTGCTCCGGTCGGCTATGGCTACACCTTC
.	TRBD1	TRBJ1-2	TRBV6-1	CASSEGAGGFYGYTF	TGTGCCAGCAGTGAAGGGGCAGGGGGATTCTATGGCTACACCTTC
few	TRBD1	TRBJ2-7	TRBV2	CASKGEGGSSYEQYF	TGTGCCAGCAAGGGTGAAGGGGGCTCCTCCTACGAGCAGTACTTC
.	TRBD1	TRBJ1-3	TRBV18	CASSRDSLSGNTIYF	TGTGCCAGCTCTCGGGACAGCCTCTCTGGAAACACCATATATTTT